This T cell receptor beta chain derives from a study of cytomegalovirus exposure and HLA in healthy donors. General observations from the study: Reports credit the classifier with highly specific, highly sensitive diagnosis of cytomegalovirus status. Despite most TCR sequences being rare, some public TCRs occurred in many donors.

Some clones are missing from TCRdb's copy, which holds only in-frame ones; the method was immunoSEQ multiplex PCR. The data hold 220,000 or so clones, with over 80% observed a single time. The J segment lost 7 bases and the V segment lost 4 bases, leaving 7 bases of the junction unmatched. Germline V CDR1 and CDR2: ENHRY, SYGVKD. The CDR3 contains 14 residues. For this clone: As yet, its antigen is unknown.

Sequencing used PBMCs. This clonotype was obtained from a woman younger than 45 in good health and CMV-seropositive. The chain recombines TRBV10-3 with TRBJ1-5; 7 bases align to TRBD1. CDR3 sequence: CAISAQGERQPQHF. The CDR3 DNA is TGTGCCATCAGTGCCCAGGGGGAACGCCAGCCCCAGCATTTT.